One sample yielded the 8 T cell receptor beta chains listed below, sequenced in a study of T cell changes during pregnancy in multiple sclerosis. Assay: immunoSEQ multiplex PCR; the TCRdb copy retains only in-frame clones and omits some. The sample consists of about 67,000 clones, roughly 94% of them appearing once. The sequencing here drew on peripheral blood, taken after pregnancy. The receptors were sampled from a female donor with multiple sclerosis, enrolled in a pregnancy study.

The chain carries TRBV30 and TRBJ1-5; D is unresolved. V gave up 0 bases and J gave up 7 bases, with 13 bases separating them. This CDR3 comprises 14 residues. Germline V lookup: CDR1 GTSNPN, CDR2 SVGIG (reference sequence). The DNA for the CDR3 is TGTGCCTGGAGTGTCTCGGGCCGCGGGCAGCCCCAGCATTTT. Translated, it gives CAWSVSGRGQPQHF.

The chain has TRBV5-4 and TRBJ2-3; D gene ambiguous. Trimming took off 4 bases at V and 0 bases at J, with 3 bases between the two ends. The CDR3 sequence is 12 residues long. Per the germline V gene, CDR1 is SGHNT and CDR2 is YYREEE (reference sequence). The CDR3 here is CASSLSTDTQYF. The CDR3 bases are TGTGCCAGCAGCCTAAGCACAGATACGCAGTATTTT. The variable domain in full, with the rest retrieved from reference TRBV5-4 and TRBJ2-3, is ETGVTQSPTHLIKTRGQQVTLRCSSQSGHNTVSWYQQALGQGPQFIFQYYREEENGRGNFPPRFSGLQFPNYSSELNVNALELDDSALYLCASSLSTDTQYFGPGTRLTVL.

The rearrangement joins TRBV6-5 to TRBJ2-2; D perhaps matches TRBD1 (6 bases). This CDR3 is built from 15 residues. The germline V and J ends were trimmed by 8 bases and 5 bases, with 18 bases remaining between them. Germline V gene lookup returns CDR1 MNHEY and CDR2 SVGAGI. The CDR3 coding sequence is TGTGCCAGCGTACAGGGAAGGGCCGGTACCGGGGAGCTGTTTTTT. Its protein is CASVQGRAGTGELFF.

The chain uses TRBV19 and TRBJ2-7; 8 bases match TRBD1. CDR3 length equals 13 residues. Germline assignment: CDR1 LNHDA and CDR2 SQIVND (reference sequence). Losses at the gene ends were 5 bases for V and 3 bases for J; bases not matched to a gene: 3. The CDR3 is CASSQGARYEQYF. The CDR3 region has the DNA TGTGCCAGTAGTCAGGGGGCGCGCTACGAGCAGTACTTC.

This chain links TRBV11-2 with TRBJ2-3; D might be TRBD1 (5 bases). The CDR3 spans 13 residues. Germline CDR1 and CDR2: SGHAT and FQNNGV. The germline V and J ends were trimmed by 5 bases and 6 bases, with 12 bases remaining between them. CDR3 in DNA: TGTGCCAGCAGCAAGGGGCGTGCTGATACGCAGTATTTT. As protein: CASSKGRADTQYF. The full variable domain, rest sourced from reference TRBV11-2 and TRBJ2-3, is EAGVAQSPRYKIIEKRQSVAFWCNPISGHATLYWYQQILGQGPKLLIQFQNNGVVDDSQLPKDRFSAERLKGVDSTLKIQPAKLEDSAVYLCASSKGRADTQYFGPGTRLTVL.

The chain employs TRBV27 and TRBJ2-7; weak D call: TRBD1 (5 bases). The CDR3 sequence is 11 residues long. V lost 3 bases to trimming and J lost 11 bases, with 11 bases between them. The germline gives CDR1 MNHEY, CDR2 SMNVEV (reference sequence). The CDR3 loop reads CASSLAGQKYF. The CDR3 bases are TGTGCCAGCAGTTTGGCAGGGCAAAAGTACTTC.

V usage is TRBV5-6 and J usage is TRBJ1-4; 10 bases fit TRBD1. CDR1 is SGHDT and CDR2 is YYEEEE in the germline V gene. V shed 4 bases and J 7 bases; nucleotides not matched to a gene: 7. This CDR3 contains 15 residues. The CDR3 sequence: CASSDRGRVSEKLFF. CDR3 sequence (DNA): TGTGCCAGCAGCGACAGGGGGCGCGTATCTGAAAAACTGTTTTTT.

The V gene is TRBV19, the J gene TRBJ1-1, with D tentatively TRBD1 (6 bases). The CDR3 consists of 16 residues. V was clipped by 1 base and J by 0 bases, with 12 bases between them. The germline gives CDR1 LNHDA, CDR2 SQIVND (reference sequence). CDR3 amino acids: CASSIGLGDMNTEAFF. In nucleotides, the CDR3 is TGTGCCAGTAGTATAGGCCTGGGGGACATGAACACTGAAGCTTTCTTT.